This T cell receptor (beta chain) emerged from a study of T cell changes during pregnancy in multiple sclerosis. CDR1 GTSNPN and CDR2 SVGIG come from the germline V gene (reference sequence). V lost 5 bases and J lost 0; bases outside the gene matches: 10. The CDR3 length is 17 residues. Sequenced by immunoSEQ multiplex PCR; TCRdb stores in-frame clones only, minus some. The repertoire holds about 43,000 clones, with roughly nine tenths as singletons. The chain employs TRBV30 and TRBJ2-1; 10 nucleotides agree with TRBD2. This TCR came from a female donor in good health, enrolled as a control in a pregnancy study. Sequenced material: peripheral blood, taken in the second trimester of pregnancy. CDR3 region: CAWGISGGVGSYNEQFF. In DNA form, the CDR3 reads TGTGCCTGGGGTATCAGCGGGGGGGTGGGCTCCTACAATGAGCAGTTCTTC.